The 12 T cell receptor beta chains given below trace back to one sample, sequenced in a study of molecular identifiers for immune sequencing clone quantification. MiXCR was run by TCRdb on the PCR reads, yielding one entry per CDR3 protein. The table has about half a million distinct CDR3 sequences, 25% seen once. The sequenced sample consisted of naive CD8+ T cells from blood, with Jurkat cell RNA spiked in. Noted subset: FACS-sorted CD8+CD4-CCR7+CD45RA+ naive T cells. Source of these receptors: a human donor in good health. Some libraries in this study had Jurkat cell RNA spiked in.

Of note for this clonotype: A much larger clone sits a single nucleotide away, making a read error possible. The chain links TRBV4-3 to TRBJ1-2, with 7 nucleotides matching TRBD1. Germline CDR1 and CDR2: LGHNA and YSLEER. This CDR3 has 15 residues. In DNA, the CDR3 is TGCGCCGGCAGCCAACGTACACAGGGGTACTATGGCTACACCTTC. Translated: CAGSQRTQGYYGYTF.

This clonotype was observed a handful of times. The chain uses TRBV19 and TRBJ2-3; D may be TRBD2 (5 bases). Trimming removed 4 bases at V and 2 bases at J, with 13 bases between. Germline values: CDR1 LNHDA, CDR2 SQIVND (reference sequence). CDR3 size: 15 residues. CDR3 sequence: CASSKTRRITDTQYF. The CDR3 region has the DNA TGTGCCAGTAGTAAAACTAGGAGGATCACAGATACGCAGTATTTT. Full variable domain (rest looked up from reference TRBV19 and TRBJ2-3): DGGITQSPKYLFRKEGQNVTLSCEQNLNHDAMYWYRQDPGQGLRLIYYSQIVNDFQKGDIAEGYSVSREKKESFPLTVTSAQKNPTAFYLCASSKTRRITDTQYFGPGTRLTVL.

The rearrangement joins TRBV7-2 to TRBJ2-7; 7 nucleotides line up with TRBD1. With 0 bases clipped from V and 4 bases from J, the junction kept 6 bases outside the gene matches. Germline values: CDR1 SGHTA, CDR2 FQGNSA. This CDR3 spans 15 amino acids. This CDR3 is CASSLASGGVYEQYF. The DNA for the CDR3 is TGTGCCAGCAGCTTAGCGTCAGGGGGTGTGTACGAGCAGTACTTC.

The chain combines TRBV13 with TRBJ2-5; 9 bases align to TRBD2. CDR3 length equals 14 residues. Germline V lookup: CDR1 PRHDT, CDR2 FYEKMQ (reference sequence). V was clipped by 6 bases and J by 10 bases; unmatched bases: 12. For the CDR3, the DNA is TGTGCCAGCAGTCAGGTAGCGGGGGCGGCCGACCAGTACTTC. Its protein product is CASSQVAGAADQYF.

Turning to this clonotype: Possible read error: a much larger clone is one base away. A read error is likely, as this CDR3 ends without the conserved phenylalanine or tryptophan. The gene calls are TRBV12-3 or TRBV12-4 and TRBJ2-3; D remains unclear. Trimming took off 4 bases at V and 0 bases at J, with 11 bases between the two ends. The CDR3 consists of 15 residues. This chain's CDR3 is CASSSLKGSTDTQYL. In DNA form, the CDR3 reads TGTGCCAGCAGTTCCCTTAAGGGAAGCACAGATACGCAGTATCTT.

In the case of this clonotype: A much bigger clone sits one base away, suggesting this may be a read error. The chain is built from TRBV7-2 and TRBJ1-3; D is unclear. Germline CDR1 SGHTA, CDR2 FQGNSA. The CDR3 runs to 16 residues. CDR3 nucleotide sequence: TGTGCCGGCAGCTTATGGGCCGACCCGCCTGGAAACACCATATATTTT. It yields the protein CAGSLWADPPGNTIYF.

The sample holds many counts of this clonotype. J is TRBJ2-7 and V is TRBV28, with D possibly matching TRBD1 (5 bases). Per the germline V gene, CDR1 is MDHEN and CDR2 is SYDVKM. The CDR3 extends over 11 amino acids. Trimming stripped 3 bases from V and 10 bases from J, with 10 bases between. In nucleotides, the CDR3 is TGTGCCAGCAGTTTCTATGGGGCCCAGTACTTC. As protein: CASSFYGAQYF.

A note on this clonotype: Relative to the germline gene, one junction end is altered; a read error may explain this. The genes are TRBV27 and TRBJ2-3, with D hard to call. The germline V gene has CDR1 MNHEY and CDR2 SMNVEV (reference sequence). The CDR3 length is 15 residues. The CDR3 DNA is TGTGCCAGCAGCCCGGCCGGAATGGGCACAGATCCGCAGTATTTT. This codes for CASSPAGMGTDPQYF.

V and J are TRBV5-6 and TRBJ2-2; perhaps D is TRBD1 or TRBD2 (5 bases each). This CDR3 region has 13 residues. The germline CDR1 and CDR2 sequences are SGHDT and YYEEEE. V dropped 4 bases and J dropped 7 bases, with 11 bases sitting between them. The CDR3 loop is CASSHEGSGELFF. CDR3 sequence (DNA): TGTGCCAGCAGCCACGAGGGGAGCGGGGAGCTGTTTTTT. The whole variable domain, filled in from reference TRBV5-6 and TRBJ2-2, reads DAGVTQSPTHLIKTRGQQVTLRCSPKSGHDTVSWYQQALGQGPQFIFQYYEEEERQRGNFPDRFSGHQFPNYSSELNVNALLLGDSALYLCASSHEGSGELFFGEGSRLTVL.

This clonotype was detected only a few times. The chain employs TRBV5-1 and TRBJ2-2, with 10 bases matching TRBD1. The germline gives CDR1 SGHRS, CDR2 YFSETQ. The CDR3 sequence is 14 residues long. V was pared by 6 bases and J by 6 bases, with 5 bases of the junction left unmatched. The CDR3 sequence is CASTRDRGAGELFF. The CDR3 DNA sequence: TGCGCCAGCACCCGGGACAGGGGTGCCGGGGAGCTGTTTTTT.

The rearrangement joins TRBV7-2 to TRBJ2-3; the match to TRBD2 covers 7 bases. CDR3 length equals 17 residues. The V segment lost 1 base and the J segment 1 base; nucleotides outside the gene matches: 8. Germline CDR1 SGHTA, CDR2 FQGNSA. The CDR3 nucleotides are TGTGCCAGCAGCTTAGGAACAAGGACTAGAGGCACAGATACGCAGTATTTT. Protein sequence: CASSLGTRTRGTDTQYF.

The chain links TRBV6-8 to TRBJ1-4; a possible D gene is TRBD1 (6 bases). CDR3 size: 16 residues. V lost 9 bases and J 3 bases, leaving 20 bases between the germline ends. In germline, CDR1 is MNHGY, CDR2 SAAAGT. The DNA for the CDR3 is TGTGCCAGTTCAAACAACGGGGGGCCGCCTAATGAAAAACTGTTTTTT. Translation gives CASSNNGGPPNEKLFF.